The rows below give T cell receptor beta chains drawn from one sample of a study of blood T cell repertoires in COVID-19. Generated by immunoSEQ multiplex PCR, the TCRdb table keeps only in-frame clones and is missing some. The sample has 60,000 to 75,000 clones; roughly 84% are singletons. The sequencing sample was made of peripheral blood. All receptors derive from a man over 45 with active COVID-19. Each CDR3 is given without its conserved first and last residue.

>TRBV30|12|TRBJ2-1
AWTEVSSYNEQF
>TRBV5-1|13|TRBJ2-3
ASTYMAGPADTQY
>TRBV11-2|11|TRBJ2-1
ASGLAGNNEQF
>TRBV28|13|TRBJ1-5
ASSGTGQRNQPQH
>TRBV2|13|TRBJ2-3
ASSEEVAVTDTQY
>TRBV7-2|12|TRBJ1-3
ASSLDRAGNTIY
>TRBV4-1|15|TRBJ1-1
ASSQQQGGVNSGQAF
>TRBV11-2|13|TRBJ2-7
ASSYDFVSSYEQY
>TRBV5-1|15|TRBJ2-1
ASSDGLAGGGYNEQF
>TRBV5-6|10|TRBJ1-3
ASSSGENTIY
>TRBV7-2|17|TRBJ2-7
ASSLKPGAWGDGSYEQY
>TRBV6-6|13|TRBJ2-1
ASSGSGGAYNEQF
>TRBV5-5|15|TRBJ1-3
ASSLYGRAFSGNTIY
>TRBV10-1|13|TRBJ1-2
ASTPNRNCIYGYT
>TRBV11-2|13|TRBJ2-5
ASSRLTSVGETQY
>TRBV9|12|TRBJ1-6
ASSGRVDNSPLH
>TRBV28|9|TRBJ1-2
AAGRNYGYT
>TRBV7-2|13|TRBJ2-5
ASSKRGGGGETQY
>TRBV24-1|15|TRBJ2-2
ATSDSGRGLSTGELF